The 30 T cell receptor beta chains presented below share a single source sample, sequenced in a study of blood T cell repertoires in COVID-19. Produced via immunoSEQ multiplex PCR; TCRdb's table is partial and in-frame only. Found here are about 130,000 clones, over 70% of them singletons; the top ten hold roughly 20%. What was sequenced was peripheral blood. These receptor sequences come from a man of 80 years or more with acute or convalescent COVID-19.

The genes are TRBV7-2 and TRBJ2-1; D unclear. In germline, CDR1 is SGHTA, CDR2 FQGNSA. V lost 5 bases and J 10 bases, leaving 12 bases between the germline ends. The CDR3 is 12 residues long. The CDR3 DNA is TGTGCCAGCAGCCCTTACGGTTGGGAGCAGTTCTTC. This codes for CASSPYGWEQFF.

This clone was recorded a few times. CDR3 loop: CASSSGLAGVMNTGELFF. Here the CDR3 DNA reads TGTGCCAGCAGCTCGGGACTAGCGGGGGTTATGAACACCGGGGAGCTGTTTTTT. The V and J genes are TRBV9 and TRBJ2-2, with 14 bases identical to TRBD2. The CDR3 contains 18 residues. The J segment lost 1 base and the V segment lost 4 bases, leaving 6 bases of the junction unmatched. Germline V gene lookup returns CDR1 SGDLS and CDR2 YYNGEE.

CDR3 sequence reads: CASSPRREETQYF. CDR3 coding DNA: TGCGCCAGCAGCCCGCGGAGGGAAGAGACCCAGTACTTC. The chain employs TRBV5-1 and TRBJ2-5; TRBD2 is a possible D gene (6 bases). The CDR3 is made up of 13 amino acids. V lost 4 bases to trimming and J lost 3 bases, with 10 bases between them. The germline V gene encodes CDR1 SGHRS and CDR2 YFSETQ.

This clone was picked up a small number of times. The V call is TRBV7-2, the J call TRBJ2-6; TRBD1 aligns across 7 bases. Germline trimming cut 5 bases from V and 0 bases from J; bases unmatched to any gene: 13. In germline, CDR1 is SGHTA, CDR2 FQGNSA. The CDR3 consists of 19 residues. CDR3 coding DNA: TGTGCCAGCAGCCCAAGTCGGACAGGAAGATTCTCTGGGGCCAACGTCCTGACTTTC. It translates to CASSPSRTGRFSGANVLTF.

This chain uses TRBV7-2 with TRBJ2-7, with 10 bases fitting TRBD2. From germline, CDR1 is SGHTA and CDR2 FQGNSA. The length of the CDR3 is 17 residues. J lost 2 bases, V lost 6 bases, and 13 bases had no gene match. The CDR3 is CASRGFIAGGGPYEQYF. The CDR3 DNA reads TGTGCCAGCAGGGGCTTTATAGCGGGGGGAGGGCCCTACGAGCAGTACTTC.

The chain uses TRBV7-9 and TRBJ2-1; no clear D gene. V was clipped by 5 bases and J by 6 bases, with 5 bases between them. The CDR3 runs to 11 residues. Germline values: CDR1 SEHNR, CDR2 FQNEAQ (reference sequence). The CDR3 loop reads CASSPSNEQFF. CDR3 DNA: TGTGCCAGCAGCCCGTCCAATGAGCAGTTCTTC.

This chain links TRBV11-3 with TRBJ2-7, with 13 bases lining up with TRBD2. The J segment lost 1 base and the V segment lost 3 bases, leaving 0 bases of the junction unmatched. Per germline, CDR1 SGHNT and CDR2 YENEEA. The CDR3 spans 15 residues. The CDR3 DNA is TGTGCCAGCAGCTTGACTAGCGGGGGGTCCTACGAGCAGTACTTC. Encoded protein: CASSLTSGGSYEQYF.

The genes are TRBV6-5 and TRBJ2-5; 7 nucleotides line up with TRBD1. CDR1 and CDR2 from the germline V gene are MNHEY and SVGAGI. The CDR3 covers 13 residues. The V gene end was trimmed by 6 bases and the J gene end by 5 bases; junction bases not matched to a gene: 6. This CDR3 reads CASRHRGAETQYF. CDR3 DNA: TGTGCCAGCAGACACAGGGGCGCGGAGACCCAGTACTTC.

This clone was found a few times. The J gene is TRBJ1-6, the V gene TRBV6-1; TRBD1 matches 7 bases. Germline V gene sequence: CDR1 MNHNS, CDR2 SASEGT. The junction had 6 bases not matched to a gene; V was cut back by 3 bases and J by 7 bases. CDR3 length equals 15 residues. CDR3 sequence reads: CASSDTGTANSPLHF. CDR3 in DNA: TGTGCCAGCAGTGACACCGGGACAGCCAATTCACCCCTCCACTTT.

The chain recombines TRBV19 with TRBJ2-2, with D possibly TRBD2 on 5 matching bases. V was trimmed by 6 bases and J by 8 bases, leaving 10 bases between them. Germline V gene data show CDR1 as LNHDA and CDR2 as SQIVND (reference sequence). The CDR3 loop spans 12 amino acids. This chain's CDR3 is CASRGVGGELFF. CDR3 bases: TGTGCCAGTAGGGGAGTAGGGGGGGAGCTGTTTTTT. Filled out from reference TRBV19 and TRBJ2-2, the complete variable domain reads DGGITQSPKYLFRKEGQNVTLSCEQNLNHDAMYWYRQDPGQGLRLIYYSQIVNDFQKGDIAEGYSVSREKKESFPLTVTSAQKNPTAFYLCASRGVGGELFFGEGSRLTVL.

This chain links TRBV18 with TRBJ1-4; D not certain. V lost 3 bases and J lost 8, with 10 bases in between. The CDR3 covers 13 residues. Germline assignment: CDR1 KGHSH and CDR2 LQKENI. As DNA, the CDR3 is TGTGCCAGCTCACCGAGAGGTACCGAAAAACTGTTTTTT. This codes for CASSPRGTEKLFF.

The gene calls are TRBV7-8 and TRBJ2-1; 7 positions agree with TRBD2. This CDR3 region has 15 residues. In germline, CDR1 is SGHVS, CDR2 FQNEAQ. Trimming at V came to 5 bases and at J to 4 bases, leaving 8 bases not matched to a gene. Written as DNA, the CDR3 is TGTGCCAGCAGCCCCCGGGACTATAAATACAATGAGCAGTTCTTC. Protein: CASSPRDYKYNEQFF. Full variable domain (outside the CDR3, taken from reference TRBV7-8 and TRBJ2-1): GAGVSQSPRYKVAKRGQDVALRCDPISGHVSLFWYQQALGQGPEFLTYFQNEAQLDKSGLPSDRFFAERPEGSVSTLKIQRTQQEDSAVYLCASSPRDYKYNEQFFGPGTRLTVL.

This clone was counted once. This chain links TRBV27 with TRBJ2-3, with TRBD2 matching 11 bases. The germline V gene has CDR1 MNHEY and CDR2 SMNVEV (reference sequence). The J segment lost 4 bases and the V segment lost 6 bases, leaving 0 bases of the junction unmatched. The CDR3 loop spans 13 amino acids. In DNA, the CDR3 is TGTGCCAGCAGACTAGCGGGGGCAGATACGCAGTATTTT. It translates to CASRLAGADTQYF.

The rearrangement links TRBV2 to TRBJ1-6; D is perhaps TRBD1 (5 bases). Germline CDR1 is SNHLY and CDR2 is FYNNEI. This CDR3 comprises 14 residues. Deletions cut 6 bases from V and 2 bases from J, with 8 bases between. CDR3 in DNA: TGTGCCAGCAGCCAGGGCCCCTATAATTCACCCCTCCACTTT. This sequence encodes CASSQGPYNSPLHF.

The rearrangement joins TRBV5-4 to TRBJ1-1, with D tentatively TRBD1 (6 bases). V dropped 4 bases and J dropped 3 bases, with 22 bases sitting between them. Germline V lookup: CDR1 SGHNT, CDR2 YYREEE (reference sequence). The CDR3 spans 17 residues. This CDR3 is CASSAAGTSSRDTEAFF. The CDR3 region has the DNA TGTGCCAGCAGCGCGGCCGGGACAAGTTCTCGGGACACTGAAGCTTTCTTT.

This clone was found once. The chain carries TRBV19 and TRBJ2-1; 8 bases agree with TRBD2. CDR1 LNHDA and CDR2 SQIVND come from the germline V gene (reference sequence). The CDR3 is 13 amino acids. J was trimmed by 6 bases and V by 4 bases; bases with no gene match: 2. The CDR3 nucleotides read TGTGCCAGTAGTACCGGGACTAGCAATGAGCAGTTCTTC. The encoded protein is CASSTGTSNEQFF.

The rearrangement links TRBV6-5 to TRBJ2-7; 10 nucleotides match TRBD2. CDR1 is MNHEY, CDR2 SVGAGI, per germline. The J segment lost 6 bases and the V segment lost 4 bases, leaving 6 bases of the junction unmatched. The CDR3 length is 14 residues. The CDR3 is CASSSLAGASEQYF. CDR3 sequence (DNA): TGTGCCAGCAGTTCTCTAGCGGGGGCCTCCGAGCAGTACTTC.

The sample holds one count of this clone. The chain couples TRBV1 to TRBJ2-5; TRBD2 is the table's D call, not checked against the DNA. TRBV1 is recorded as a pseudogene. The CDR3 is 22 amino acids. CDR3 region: CTSSPPQEDSFETSQGKETQYF. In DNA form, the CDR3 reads TGCACCAGCAGCCCACCCCAAGAAGACAGCTTCGAGACTAGCCAGGGGAAAGAGACCCAGTACTTC.

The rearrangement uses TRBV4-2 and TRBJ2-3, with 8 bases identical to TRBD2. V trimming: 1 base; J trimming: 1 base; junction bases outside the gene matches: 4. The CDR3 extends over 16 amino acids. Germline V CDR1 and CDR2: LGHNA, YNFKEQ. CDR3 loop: CASSQVNSGGTDTQYF. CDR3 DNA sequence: TGTGCCAGCAGCCAAGTTAATAGCGGGGGCACAGATACGCAGTATTTT.

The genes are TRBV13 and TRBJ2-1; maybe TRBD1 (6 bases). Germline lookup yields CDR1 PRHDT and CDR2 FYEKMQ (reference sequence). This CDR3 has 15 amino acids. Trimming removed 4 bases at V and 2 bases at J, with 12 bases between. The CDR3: CASSSWGRAYNEQFF. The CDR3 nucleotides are TGTGCCAGCAGCTCGTGGGGGCGCGCCTACAATGAGCAGTTCTTC.

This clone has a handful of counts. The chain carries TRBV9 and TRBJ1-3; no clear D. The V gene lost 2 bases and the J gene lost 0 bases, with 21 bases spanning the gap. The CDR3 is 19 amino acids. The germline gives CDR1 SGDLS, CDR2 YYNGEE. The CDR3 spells CASSVFPPGRSYSGNTIYF. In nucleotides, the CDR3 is TGTGCCAGCAGCGTTTTCCCCCCAGGCCGTTCTTACTCTGGAAACACCATATATTTT.

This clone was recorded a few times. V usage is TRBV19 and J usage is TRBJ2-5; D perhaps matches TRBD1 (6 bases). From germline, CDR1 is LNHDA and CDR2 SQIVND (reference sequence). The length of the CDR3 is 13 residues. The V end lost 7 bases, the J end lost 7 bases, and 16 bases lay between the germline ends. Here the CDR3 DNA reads TGTGCCAGTACTCATCAGACAGGAGGGACCCAGTACTTC. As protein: CASTHQTGGTQYF.

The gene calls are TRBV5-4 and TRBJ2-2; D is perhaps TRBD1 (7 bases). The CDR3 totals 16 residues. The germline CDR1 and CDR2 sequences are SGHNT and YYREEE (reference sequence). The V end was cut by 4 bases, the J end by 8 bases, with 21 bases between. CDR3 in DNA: TGTGCCAGCAGCCACGCCGGCTCAGGGGGAGGTGGGGAGCTGTTTTTT. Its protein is CASSHAGSGGGGELFF.

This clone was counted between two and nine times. The CDR3: CSVGTGGPHGYTF. The CDR3, as DNA: TGCAGCGTTGGGACAGGGGGCCCTCATGGCTACACCTTC. The chain uses TRBV29-1 and TRBJ1-2; 11 bases are shared with TRBD1. This CDR3 contains 13 residues. Germline V gives CDR1 SQVTM, CDR2 ANQGSEA. With 4 bases clipped from V and 6 bases from J, the junction kept 4 bases outside the gene matches.

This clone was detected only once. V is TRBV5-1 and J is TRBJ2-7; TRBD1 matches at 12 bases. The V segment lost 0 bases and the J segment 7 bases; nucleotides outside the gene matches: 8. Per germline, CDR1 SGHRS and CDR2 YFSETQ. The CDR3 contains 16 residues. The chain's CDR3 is CASSLAPGQGAGEQYF. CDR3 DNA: TGCGCCAGCAGCTTGGCACCGGGACAGGGGGCGGGTGAGCAGTACTTC.

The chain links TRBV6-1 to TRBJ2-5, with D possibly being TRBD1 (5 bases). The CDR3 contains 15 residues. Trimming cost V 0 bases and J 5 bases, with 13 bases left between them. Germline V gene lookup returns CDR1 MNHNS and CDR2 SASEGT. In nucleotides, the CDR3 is TGTGCCAGCAGTGAAGCTGGAAGGGGAAGGGAGACCCAGTACTTC. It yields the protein CASSEAGRGRETQYF.

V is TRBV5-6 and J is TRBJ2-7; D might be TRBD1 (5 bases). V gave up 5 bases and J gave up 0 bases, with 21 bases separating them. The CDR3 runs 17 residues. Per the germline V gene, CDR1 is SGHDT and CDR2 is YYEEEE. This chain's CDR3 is CASSRSGQGLISYEQYF. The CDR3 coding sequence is TGTGCCAGCAGTCGATCTGGGCAGGGTTTGATCTCCTACGAGCAGTACTTC.

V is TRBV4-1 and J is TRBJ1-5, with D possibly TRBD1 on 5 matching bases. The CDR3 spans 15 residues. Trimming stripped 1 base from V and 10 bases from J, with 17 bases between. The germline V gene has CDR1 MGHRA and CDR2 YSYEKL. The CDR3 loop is CASSQAGQTISPQHF. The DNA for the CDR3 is TGCGCCAGCAGCCAAGCCGGACAAACGATCAGCCCCCAGCATTTT.

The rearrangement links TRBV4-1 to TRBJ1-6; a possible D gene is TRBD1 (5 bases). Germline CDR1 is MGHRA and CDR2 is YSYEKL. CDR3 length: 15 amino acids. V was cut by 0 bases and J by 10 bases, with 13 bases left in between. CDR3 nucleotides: TGCGCCAGCAGCCAAGATAGGTCGGGGGGATCACCCCTCCACTTT. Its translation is CASSQDRSGGSPLHF.

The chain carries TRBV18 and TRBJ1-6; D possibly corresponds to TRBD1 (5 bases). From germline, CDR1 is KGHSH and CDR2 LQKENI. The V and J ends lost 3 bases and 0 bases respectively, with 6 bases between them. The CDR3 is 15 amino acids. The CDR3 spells CASSPGGSYNSPLHF. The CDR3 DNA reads TGTGCCAGCTCACCCGGGGGCTCCTATAATTCACCCCTCCACTTT.